These 14 T cell receptor beta chains share one sample of origin, sequenced in a study of cytomegalovirus exposure and HLA in healthy donors. Researchers ran the PCR with 60 Vbeta and 13 Jbeta primers. Produced via immunoSEQ multiplex PCR; TCRdb's table is partial and in-frame only. Here the sample spans around 150,000 clones, approximately 80% being singletons. Specimen: PBMCs. The receptor source for this set is a woman in her thirties or forties in good health and CMV-seropositive.

The chain recombines TRBV7-9 with TRBJ1-6; 7 bases fit TRBD1. CDR1 SEHNR and CDR2 FQNEAQ come from the germline V gene (reference sequence). Losses at the gene ends were 10 bases for V and 10 bases for J; bases not matched to a gene: 7. The CDR3 has 12 amino acids. CDR3 sequence (DNA): TGTGCCACCGGGACAGAGGGGTCACCCCTCCACTTT. It specifies CATGTEGSPLHF.

V is TRBV6-5 and J is TRBJ2-1, with TRBD2 matching 8 bases. CDR3 length equals 15 residues. The J segment lost 2 bases and the V segment lost 5 bases, leaving 5 bases of the junction unmatched. The germline V gene encodes CDR1 MNHEY and CDR2 SVGAGI. CDR3 residues: CASSPTSGPYNEQFF. The CDR3 nucleotides are TGTGCCAGCAGTCCTACTAGCGGACCCTACAATGAGCAGTTCTTC.

V usage is TRBV5-1 and J usage is TRBJ2-5; D is perhaps TRBD1 (6 bases). Germline CDR1 is SGHRS and CDR2 is YFSETQ. The V end was cut by 0 bases, the J end by 2 bases, with 11 bases between. CDR3 length: 15 amino acids. The CDR3 spells CASSLEDRSQETQYF. CDR3 sequence (DNA): TGCGCCAGCAGCTTGGAGGACAGATCTCAAGAGACCCAGTACTTC.

This chain connects TRBV2 to TRBJ2-3, with unresolved D. With 2 bases removed from V and 1 base from J, the gap between germline ends came to 7 bases. The CDR3 totals 14 residues. Germline V gene data show CDR1 as SNHLY and CDR2 as FYNNEI. The CDR3, as DNA: TGTGCCAGCAGTGAATCTGAGGGCACAGATACGCAGTATTTT. Translation: CASSESEGTDTQYF.

J is TRBJ2-3 and V is TRBV2, with D possibly matching TRBD2 (7 bases). The CDR3 contains 16 residues. CDR1 SNHLY and CDR2 FYNNEI come from the germline V gene. The germline V and J ends were trimmed by 4 bases and 2 bases, with 16 bases remaining between them. The CDR3 loop is CASSVRRGDITDTQYF. The CDR3 DNA sequence: TGTGCCAGCAGTGTTCGCCGGGGGGACATCACAGATACGCAGTATTTT. Based on the CDR3 plus reference TRBV2 and TRBJ2-3, the full variable domain is EPEVTQTPSHQVTQMGQEVILRCVPISNHLYFYWYRQILGQKVEFLVSFYNNEISEKSEIFDDQFSVERPDGSNFTLKIRSTKLEDSAMYFCASSVRRGDITDTQYFGPGTRLTVL.

This clone has just a few counts. The V call is TRBV5-1, the J call TRBJ1-5, with 10 bases lining up with TRBD1. CDR1 SGHRS and CDR2 YFSETQ come from the germline V gene. Trimming cost V 0 bases and J 11 bases; bases outside gene matches: 5. The CDR3 sequence is 14 residues long. DNA of the CDR3: TGCGCCAGCAGCTTGGGGGGACAGGGGATGGCCCAGCATTTT. Protein product: CASSLGGQGMAQHF.

This clone was recorded only once. The chain links TRBV2 to TRBJ2-4; TRBD2 matches 7 bases. Germline loops: CDR1 SNHLY, CDR2 FYNNEI. The CDR3 is 14 residues long. Germline trimming cut 7 bases from V and 5 bases from J; bases unmatched to any gene: 8. CDR3 loop: CASIRLAGENIQYF. The CDR3 DNA follows: TGTGCCAGCATACGGCTGGCGGGGGAAAACATTCAGTACTTC.

CDR3 nucleotide sequence: TGTGCCATCAGCCCGACGGGAGCGGTCGACTCCTACGAGCAGTACTTC. This codes for CAISPTGAVDSYEQYF. The chain employs TRBV10-3 and TRBJ2-7; possibly TRBD2 for D (6 bases). The germline V gene has CDR1 ENHRY and CDR2 SYGVKD. V shed 6 bases and J shed 0 bases, with 18 bases lying between them. The CDR3 consists of 16 residues.

V usage is TRBV2 and J usage is TRBJ1-2, with 8 nucleotides matching TRBD1. Germline V gene lookup returns CDR1 SNHLY and CDR2 FYNNEI. The V gene end was trimmed by 6 bases and the J gene end by 4 bases; junction bases not matched to a gene: 13. The CDR3 is made up of 16 amino acids. The CDR3 here is CASRVGEQGVGYGYTF. The CDR3, as DNA: TGTGCCAGCAGGGTTGGAGAACAGGGGGTTGGCTATGGCTACACCTTC.

This chain uses TRBV27 with TRBJ2-7, with TRBD2 matching over 9 bases. Germline lookup yields CDR1 MNHEY and CDR2 SMNVEV (reference sequence). The junction had 8 bases not matched to a gene; V was cut back by 5 bases and J by 3 bases. The CDR3 has 15 amino acids. The CDR3 sequence: CASSPSASGNYEQYF. CDR3 bases: TGTGCCAGCAGTCCATCAGCTAGCGGGAACTACGAGCAGTACTTC.

The sample holds a few counts of this clone. The chain links TRBV4-2 to TRBJ2-7, with D possibly TRBD2 on 6 matching bases. Trimming shortened V by 0 bases and J by 2 bases, and 14 bases separated the two germline ends. Looked up from germline, CDR1 is LGHNA and CDR2 is YNFKEQ. This CDR3 is built from 16 residues. The CDR3 coding sequence is TGTGCCAGCAGCCAAGAAGGATCTAGCGCTACCTACGAGCAGTACTTC. The encoded protein is CASSQEGSSATYEQYF.

This chain uses TRBV30 with TRBJ2-3; tentative D call: TRBD1 (6 bases). Germline assignment: CDR1 GTSNPN and CDR2 SVGIG (reference sequence). The CDR3 spans 13 residues. Trimming cost V 1 base and J 3 bases, with 8 bases left between them. The CDR3 loop is CAWSGGRTDTQYF. CDR3 nucleotides: TGTGCCTGGAGTGGGGGGCGAACAGATACGCAGTATTTT.

The rearrangement uses TRBV2 and TRBJ2-2; 7 bases line up with TRBD2. Germline lookup yields CDR1 SNHLY and CDR2 FYNNEI. The CDR3 has 16 amino acids. The V and J ends lost 4 bases and 1 base, in that order; junction bases with no gene match: 6. CDR3: CASSVAGGVNTGELFF. DNA of the CDR3: TGTGCCAGCAGTGTAGCGGGCGGGGTGAACACCGGGGAGCTGTTTTTT. The complete variable domain, with remaining parts taken from reference TRBV2 and TRBJ2-2, reads EPEVTQTPSHQVTQMGQEVILRCVPISNHLYFYWYRQILGQKVEFLVSFYNNEISEKSEIFDDQFSVERPDGSNFTLKIRSTKLEDSAMYFCASSVAGGVNTGELFFGEGSRLTVL.

CDR3 sequence (DNA): TGTGCCAGCAGCTTAGTACATTATGGCTACACCTTC. Translating gives CASSLVHYGYTF. The chain carries TRBV11-2 and TRBJ1-2; D not certain. The V end was cut by 1 base, the J end by 5 bases, with 5 bases between. Germline V gene data show CDR1 as SGHAT and CDR2 as FQNNGV. This CDR3 contains 12 residues.